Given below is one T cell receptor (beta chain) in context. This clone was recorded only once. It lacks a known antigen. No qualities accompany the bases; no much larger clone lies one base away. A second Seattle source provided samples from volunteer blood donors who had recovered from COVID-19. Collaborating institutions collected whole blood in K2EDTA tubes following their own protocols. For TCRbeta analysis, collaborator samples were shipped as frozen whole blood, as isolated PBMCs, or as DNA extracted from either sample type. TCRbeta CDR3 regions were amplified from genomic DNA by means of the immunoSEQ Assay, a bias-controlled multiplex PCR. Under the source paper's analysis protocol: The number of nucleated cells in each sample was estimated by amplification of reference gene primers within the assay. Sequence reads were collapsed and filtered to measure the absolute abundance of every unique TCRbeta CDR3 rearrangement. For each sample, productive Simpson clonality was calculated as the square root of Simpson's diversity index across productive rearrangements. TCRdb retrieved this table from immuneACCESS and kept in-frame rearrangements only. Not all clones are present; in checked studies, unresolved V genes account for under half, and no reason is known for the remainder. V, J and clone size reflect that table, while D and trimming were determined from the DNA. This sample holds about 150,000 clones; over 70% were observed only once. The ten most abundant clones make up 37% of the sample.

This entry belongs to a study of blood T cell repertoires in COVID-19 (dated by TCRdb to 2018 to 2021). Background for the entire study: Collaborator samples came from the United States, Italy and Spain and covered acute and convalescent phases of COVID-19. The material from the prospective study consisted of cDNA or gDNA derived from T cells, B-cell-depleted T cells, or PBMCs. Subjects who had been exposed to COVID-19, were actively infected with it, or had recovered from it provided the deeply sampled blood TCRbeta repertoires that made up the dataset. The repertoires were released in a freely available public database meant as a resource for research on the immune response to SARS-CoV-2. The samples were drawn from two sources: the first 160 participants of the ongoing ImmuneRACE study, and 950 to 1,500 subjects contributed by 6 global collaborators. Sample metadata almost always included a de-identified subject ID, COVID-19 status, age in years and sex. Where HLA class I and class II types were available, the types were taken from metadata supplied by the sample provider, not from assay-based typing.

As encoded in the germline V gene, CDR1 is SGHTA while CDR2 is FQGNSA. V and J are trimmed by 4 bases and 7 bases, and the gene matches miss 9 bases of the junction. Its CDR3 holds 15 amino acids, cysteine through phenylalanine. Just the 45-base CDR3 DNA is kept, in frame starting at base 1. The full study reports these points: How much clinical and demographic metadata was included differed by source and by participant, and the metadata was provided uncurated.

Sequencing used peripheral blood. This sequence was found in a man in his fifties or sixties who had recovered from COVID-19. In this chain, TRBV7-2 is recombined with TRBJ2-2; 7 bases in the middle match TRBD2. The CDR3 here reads CASSSAAGVVGELFF. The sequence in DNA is TGTGCCAGCAGCTCGGCTGCGGGGGTAGTCGGGGAGCTGTTTTTT.